The 13 T cell receptor beta chains in this list originate from one sample, sequenced in a study of T cells in Graves' hyperthyroidism and ophthalmopathy (dated by TCRdb to the late 2010s). The library was made by multiplex PCR. Instrument used: Illumina HiSeq 2000. The TCR beta CDR3 regions were amplified from RNA transcripts. The first round of RT-PCR for the TCR CDR3 was performed with the HTBI primer set and the Qiagen OneStep RT-PCR kit. In-frame beta chains were kept once TCRdb had trimmed the public reads at Q25 with fastp and called clones with MiXCR. Under each unique CDR3 protein, matching rows form one entry showing the most common genes and DNA. This sample lists about 290,000 distinct CDR3 sequences; 13% to 15% were detected once. The ten most abundant clones make up under 35% of the sample. The sequenced sample was blood. The receptor set was obtained from a woman aged 45 to 65 with Graves' hyperthyroidism that later progressed to Graves' ophthalmopathy.

This clonotype was detected ten times or more. The rearrangement uses TRBV7-8 and TRBJ2-2; 10 bases fit TRBD2. The CDR3 extends over 15 amino acids. With 5 bases clipped from V and 1 base from J, the junction kept 1 base outside the gene matches. Germline loops: CDR1 SGHVS, CDR2 FQNEAQ. This CDR3 is CASSGLAENTGELFF. DNA of the CDR3: TGTGCCAGCAGCGGACTAGCGGAGAACACCGGGGAGCTGTTTTTT. The variable domain in full, completed from reference TRBV7-8 and TRBJ2-2, reads GAGVSQSPRYKVAKRGQDVALRCDPISGHVSLFWYQQALGQGPEFLTYFQNEAQLDKSGLPSDRFFAERPEGSVSTLKIQRTQQEDSAVYLCASSGLAENTGELFFGEGSRLTVL.

This clonotype has ten or more counts. The chain joins TRBV20-1 to TRBJ2-7, with TRBD2 identical over 9 bases. V lost 1 base to trimming and J lost 4 bases; unmatched junction nucleotides: 5. The CDR3 runs to 14 residues. Germline assignment: CDR1 DFQATT and CDR2 SNEGSKA (reference sequence). CDR3 sequence (DNA): TGCAGTGCTAGAGCTAGCGGGAAGATGTACGAGCAGTACTTC. This sequence encodes CSARASGKMYEQYF.

This clonotype was recorded at least ten times. The J gene is TRBJ2-3, the V gene TRBV6-1; D call uncertain. With 5 bases removed from V and 5 bases from J, the gap between germline ends came to 8 bases. CDR1 is MNHNS and CDR2 is SASEGT in the germline V gene. This CDR3 spans 12 amino acids. The CDR3 is CASSYNQDTQYF. As DNA, the CDR3 is TGTGCCAGCAGTTATAACCAAGATACGCAGTATTTT.

This clonotype was observed at least ten times. The genes are TRBV28 and TRBJ1-6; 8 nucleotides agree with TRBD1. CDR1 is MDHEN and CDR2 is SYDVKM in the germline V gene. The length of the CDR3 is 15 residues. V lost 4 bases, J lost 7 bases, and 6 bases stayed unmatched. The CDR3 nucleotides are TGTGCCAGCAGTTCATACCGACAGGGGAATTCACCCCTCCACTTT. As protein: CASSSYRQGNSPLHF.

This clonotype was picked up many times. The J gene is TRBJ2-3, the V gene TRBV10-3; 9 bases match TRBD2. The CDR3 extends over 16 amino acids. Per germline, CDR1 ENHRY and CDR2 SYGVKD. With 3 bases clipped from V and 2 bases from J, the junction kept 6 bases outside the gene matches. This chain's CDR3 is CAISESSGAPTDTQYF. The CDR3, as DNA: TGTGCCATCAGTGAATCTAGCGGGGCTCCCACAGATACGCAGTATTTT.

There are many counts of this clonotype. The rearrangement links TRBV5-1 to TRBJ2-1; 9 bases are shared with TRBD2. V was clipped by 5 bases and J by 3 bases; unmatched bases: 3. Germline lookup yields CDR1 SGHRS and CDR2 YFSETQ. The CDR3 is 14 amino acids. The CDR3 sequence: CASRETSGYNEQFF. In nucleotides, the CDR3 is TGCGCCAGCAGGGAGACTAGCGGCTACAATGAGCAGTTCTTC.

This clonotype appeared a few times. V gene TRBV12-3 or TRBV12-4 combines with J gene TRBJ2-2; D not certain. V was trimmed by 1 base and J by 4 bases, leaving 10 bases between them. The CDR3 runs to 15 residues. As DNA, the CDR3 is TGTGCCAGCAGTTTAGAGGCGTTTGTCACCGGGGAGCTGTTTTTT. Its translation: CASSLEAFVTGELFF.

This sequence joins TRBV12-3 or TRBV12-4 and TRBJ2-1, with 10 bases matching TRBD2. CDR3 length: 16 amino acids. V lost 4 bases to trimming and J lost 5 bases; unmatched junction nucleotides: 8. CDR3 in DNA: TGTGCCAGCAGTTGGCGAGCGGGAGGGGGTGACAATGAGCAGTTCTTC. Protein sequence: CASSWRAGGGDNEQFF.

The chain has TRBV7-3 and TRBJ2-2; D unclear. Germline values: CDR1 SGHTA, CDR2 FQGTGA. This CDR3 has 13 residues. Between the trimmed V and J ends, which lost 2 bases and 6 bases, there was a span of 7 bases. The CDR3 is CASSLGIAGELFF. DNA for the CDR3: TGTGCCAGCAGCTTAGGTATAGCCGGGGAGCTGTTTTTT.

This chain uses TRBV6-1 with TRBJ1-5; perhaps TRBD1 as D (6 bases). CDR1 is MNHNS, CDR2 SASEGT, per germline. The CDR3 runs 13 residues. Deletions cut 6 bases from V and 9 bases from J, with 15 bases between. As DNA, the CDR3 is TGTGCCAGCAGCCTGGGGGCAGGGCGGCCCCAGCATTTT. Amino acids: CASSLGAGRPQHF.

This rearrangement joins TRBV7-3 to TRBJ2-1, with a tentative D call TRBD1 (6 bases). Per germline, CDR1 SGHTA and CDR2 FQGTGA. V was trimmed by 6 bases and J by 6 bases, leaving 15 bases between them. The CDR3 runs to 14 residues. The CDR3 DNA follows: TGTGCCAGCAGTAAACAGGGTTTGGGCAATGAGCAGTTCTTC. Its protein is CASSKQGLGNEQFF.

At least ten counts were recorded for this clonotype. The chain carries TRBV11-1 and TRBJ2-7; 16 bases are shared with TRBD2. The J segment lost 7 bases and the V segment lost 5 bases, leaving 14 bases of the junction unmatched. Germline CDR1 and CDR2: SGHAT and FQDESV (reference sequence). CDR3 length: 18 amino acids. The CDR3 DNA is TGTGCCAGCAGCCCACAGCCGGGACTAGCGGGAGGGTCGGAAGAGCAGTACTTC. This translates into CASSPQPGLAGGSEEQYF.

This clonotype has a count of ten or more. The V call is TRBV5-1, the J call TRBJ2-3; D is possibly TRBD1 (6 bases). The CDR3 covers 17 residues. The V end was cut by 8 bases, the J end by 3 bases, with 25 bases between. In germline, CDR1 is SGHRS, CDR2 YFSETQ. CDR3 in DNA: TGCGCCAGTTCTTTAGCCCTGGGGACAATAGAGACAGATACGCAGTATTTT. Amino acids: CASSLALGTIETDTQYF.